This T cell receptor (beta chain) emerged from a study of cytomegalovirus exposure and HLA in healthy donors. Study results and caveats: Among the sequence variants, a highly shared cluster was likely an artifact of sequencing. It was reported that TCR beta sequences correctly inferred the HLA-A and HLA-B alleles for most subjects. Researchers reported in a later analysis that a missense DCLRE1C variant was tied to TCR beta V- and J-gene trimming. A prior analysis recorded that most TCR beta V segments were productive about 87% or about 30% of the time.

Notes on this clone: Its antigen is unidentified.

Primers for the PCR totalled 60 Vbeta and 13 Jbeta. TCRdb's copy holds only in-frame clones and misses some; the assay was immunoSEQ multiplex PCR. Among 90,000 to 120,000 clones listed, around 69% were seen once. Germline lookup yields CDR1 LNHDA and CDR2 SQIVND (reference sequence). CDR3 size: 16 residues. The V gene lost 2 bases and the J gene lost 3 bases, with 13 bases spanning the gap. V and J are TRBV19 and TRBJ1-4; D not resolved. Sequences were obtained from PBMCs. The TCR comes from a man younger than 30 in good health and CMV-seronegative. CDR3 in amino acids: CASSIFPQVSNEKLFF. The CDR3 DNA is TGTGCCAGTAGTATATTCCCGCAGGTTTCTAATGAAAAACTGTTTTTT.